This TCR beta chain was sequenced during a study of shared T cell receptors in the human thymus. Trimming left V 3 bases short and J 8 bases short, with 16 bases between. CDR3 length: 14 amino acids. Germline values: CDR1 MDHEN, CDR2 SYDVKM. Here immunoSEQ multiplex PCR was the method, and the copy in TCRdb shows in-frame clones only, minus some. Of approximately 730,000 clones in the sample, roughly 85% are singletons; the top ten hold about 0.0098%. The data were also submitted as part of a second study, on human thymus T cells. Turning to that study: The people who donated were healthy Finnish babies having corrective surgery for congenital heart defects. Resections obtained during corrective heart surgery supplied the thymus tissue. Repertoires from thymus and blood appeared to show biased V and J gene usage.

Source material: thymocytes. The clonotype originates from a girl under three years old with a congenital heart defect. The genes are TRBV28 and TRBJ1-2; a possible D gene is TRBD1 (6 bases). The DNA of the CDR3 is TGTGCCAGCAGTTTCCTCTCCACAGGGCTGGGCTACACCTTC. As protein: CASSFLSTGLGYTF.